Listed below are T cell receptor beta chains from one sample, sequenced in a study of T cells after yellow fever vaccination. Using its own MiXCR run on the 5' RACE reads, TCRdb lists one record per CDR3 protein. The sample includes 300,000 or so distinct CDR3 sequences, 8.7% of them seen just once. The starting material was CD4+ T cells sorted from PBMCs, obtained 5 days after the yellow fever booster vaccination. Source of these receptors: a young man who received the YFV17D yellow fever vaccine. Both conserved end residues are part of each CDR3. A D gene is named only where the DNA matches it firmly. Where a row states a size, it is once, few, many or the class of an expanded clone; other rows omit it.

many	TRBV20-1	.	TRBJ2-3	TGCAGTGCTAGGGCGGACTATAGTTTTGCAGATACGCAGTATTTT	CSARADYSFADTQYF
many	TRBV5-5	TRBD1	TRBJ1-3	TGTGCCAGCAGCGACTACAGGGGCCGCTCTGGAAACACCATATATTTT	CASSDYRGRSGNTIYF
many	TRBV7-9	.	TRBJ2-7	TGTGCCAGCAGCTTAGAAGTGGCAGGCTCCTACGAGCAGTACTTC	CASSLEVAGSYEQYF
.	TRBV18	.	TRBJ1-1	TGTGCCAGCTCACCCCTAACGGCTTACACTGAAGCTTTCTTT	CASSPLTAYTEAFF
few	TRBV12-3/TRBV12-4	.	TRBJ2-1	TGTGCCAGCAGCATTGACCCCAGGACAGTTTACAATGAGCAGTTCTTC	CASSIDPRTVYNEQFF
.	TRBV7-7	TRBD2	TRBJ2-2	TGTGCCAGCAGCTTAGACAGCGGGGGGGCCTCCGGGGAGCTGTTTTTT	CASSLDSGGASGELFF
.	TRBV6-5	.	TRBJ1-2	TGTGCCAGCAGTTACTCTAGGGCCAACGGCTACACCTTC	CASSYSRANGYTF
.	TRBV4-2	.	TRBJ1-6	TGTGCCAGCAGCCAAGAGCCTCCTTCACCCCTCCACTTT	CASSQEPPSPLHF
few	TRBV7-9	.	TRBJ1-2	TGTGCCAGCAGCTTAGCTGGGGCAGGGGAAAGCTACACCTTC	CASSLAGAGESYTF
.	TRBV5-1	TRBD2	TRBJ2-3	TGCGCCAGCAGCTACAAGCGGGGGGGCCTCTCAGATACGCAGTATTTT	CASSYKRGGLSDTQYF
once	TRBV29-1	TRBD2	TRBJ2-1	TGCAGCGATGAACATGGCGGGGGGGTTTTCGGCGCTTACAATGAGCAGTTCTTC	CSDEHGGGVFGAYNEQFF